This T cell receptor (beta chain) was found in a study of regulatory T cells in long-lasting Graves disease. Arm-PCR with iRepertoire HTBI primers amplified the CDR3 regions for these TCR beta libraries. TCRdb fed the multiplex PCR reads into MiXCR, producing one record per CDR3 protein. Among fewer than 450,000 distinct CDR3 sequences listed, 20% to 30% were seen once. Time point specified: persistent/refractory GD, antithyroid drugs over 5 years with positive TRAb. Generation of the TCR library employed RNA extracted from PBMCs. In germline, CDR1 is SGHTA, CDR2 FQGNSA. Trimming cost V 5 bases and J 6 bases; bases outside gene matches: 7. This CDR3 has 15 amino acids.

This TCR came from a female donor with Graves disease. Material: peripheral blood mononuclear cells (PBMCs), obtained when the disease was refractory, from a patient treated with antithyroid drugs. The chain links TRBV7-2 to TRBJ1-5; 10 bases align to TRBD1. CDR3 sequence (DNA): TGTGCCAGCAGCAATAGACAGGGGGCCAGTCAGCCCCAGCATTTT. It is translated as CASSNRQGASQPQHF.